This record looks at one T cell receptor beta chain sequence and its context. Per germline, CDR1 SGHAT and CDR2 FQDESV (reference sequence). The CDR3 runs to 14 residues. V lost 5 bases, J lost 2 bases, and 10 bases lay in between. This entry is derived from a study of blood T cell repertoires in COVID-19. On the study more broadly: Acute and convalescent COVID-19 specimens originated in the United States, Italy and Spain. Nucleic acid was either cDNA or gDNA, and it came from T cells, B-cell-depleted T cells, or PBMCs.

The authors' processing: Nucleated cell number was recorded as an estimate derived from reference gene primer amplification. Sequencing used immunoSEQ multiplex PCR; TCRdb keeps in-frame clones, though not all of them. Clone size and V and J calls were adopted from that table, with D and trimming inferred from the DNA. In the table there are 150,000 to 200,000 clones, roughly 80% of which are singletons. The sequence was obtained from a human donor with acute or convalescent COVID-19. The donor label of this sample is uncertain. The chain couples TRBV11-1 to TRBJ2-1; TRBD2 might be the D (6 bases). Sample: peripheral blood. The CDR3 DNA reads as TGTGCCAGCAGCCCGGGCGGGACCTACAATGAGCAGTTCTTC. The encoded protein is CASSPGGTYNEQFF.